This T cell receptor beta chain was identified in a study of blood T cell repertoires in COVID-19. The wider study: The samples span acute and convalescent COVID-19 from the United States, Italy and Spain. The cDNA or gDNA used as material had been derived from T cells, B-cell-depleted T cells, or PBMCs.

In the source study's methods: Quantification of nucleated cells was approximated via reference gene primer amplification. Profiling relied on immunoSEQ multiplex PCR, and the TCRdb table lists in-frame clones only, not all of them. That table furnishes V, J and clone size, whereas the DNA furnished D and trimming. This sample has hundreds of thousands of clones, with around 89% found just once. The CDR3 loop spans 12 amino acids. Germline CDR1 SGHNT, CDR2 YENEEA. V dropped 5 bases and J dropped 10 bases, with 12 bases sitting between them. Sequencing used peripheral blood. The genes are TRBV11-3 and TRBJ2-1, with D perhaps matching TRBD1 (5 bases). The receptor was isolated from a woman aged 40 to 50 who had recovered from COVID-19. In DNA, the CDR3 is TGTGCCAGCAGCATTCACTCAGGGGAGCAGTTCTTC. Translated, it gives CASSIHSGEQFF.